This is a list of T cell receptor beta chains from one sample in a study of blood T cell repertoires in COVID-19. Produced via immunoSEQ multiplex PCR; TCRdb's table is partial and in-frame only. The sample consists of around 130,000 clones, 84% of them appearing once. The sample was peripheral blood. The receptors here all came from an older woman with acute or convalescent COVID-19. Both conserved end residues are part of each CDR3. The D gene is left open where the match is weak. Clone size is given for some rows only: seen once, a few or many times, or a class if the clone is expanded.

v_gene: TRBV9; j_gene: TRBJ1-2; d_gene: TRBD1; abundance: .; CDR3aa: CASSANDRGRSYGYTF; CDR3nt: TGTGCCAGCAGCGCCAACGACAGGGGGCGAAGCTATGGCTACACCTTC
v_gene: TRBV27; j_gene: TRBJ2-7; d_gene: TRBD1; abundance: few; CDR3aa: CASSLSGRGGRGSYEQYF; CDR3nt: TGTGCCAGCAGTTTATCGGGCCGAGGGGGCCGGGGATCCTACGAGCAGTACTTC
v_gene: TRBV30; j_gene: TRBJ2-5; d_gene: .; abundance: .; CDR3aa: CACYGTWETQYF; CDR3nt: TGTGCCTGTTATGGGACTTGGGAGACCCAGTACTTC
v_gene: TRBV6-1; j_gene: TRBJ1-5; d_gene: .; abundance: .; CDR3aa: CASSDVEGRRQPQHF; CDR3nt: TGTGCCAGCAGTGATGTCGAGGGAAGGAGGCAGCCCCAGCATTTT
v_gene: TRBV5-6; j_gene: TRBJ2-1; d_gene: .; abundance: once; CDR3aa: CASSLEGANSYNEQFF; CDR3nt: TGTGCCAGCAGCTTGGAAGGGGCCAATTCCTACAATGAGCAGTTCTTC
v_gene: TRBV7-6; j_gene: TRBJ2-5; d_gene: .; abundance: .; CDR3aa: CASSLGAETQYF; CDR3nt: TGTGCCAGCAGCTTAGGGGCGGAGACCCAGTACTTC
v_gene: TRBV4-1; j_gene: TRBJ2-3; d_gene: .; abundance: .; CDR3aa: CASSQRGQIGDTQYF; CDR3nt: TGCGCCAGCAGCCAAAGAGGACAGATTGGAGATACGCAGTATTTT
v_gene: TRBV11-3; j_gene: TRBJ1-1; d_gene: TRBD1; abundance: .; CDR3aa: CASSLGGQGSMNTEAFF; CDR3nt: TGTGCCAGCAGCTTAGGGGGACAGGGGTCAATGAACACTGAAGCTTTCTTT
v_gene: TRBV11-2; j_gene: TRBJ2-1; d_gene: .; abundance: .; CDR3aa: CASSLESVPAYNEQFF; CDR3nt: TGTGCCAGCAGCTTAGAGAGCGTGCCGGCCTACAATGAGCAGTTCTTC
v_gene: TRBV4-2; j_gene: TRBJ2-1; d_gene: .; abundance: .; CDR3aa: CASSQDGAPGDEQFF; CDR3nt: TGTGCCAGCAGCCAAGATGGGGCCCCAGGAGATGAGCAGTTCTTC
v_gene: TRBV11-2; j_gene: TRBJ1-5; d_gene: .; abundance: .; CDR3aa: CASSFNTRQPQHF; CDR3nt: TGTGCCAGCAGCTTCAATACGCGGCAGCCCCAGCATTTT
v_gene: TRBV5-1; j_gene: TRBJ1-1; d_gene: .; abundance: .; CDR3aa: CASSLEDRLHTEAFF; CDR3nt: TGCGCCAGCAGCTTGGAGGACAGACTCCACACTGAAGCTTTCTTT
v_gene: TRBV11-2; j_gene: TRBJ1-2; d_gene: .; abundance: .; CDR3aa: CASSFSSTDYGYTF; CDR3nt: TGTGCCAGCAGCTTTAGCTCGACAGACTATGGCTACACCTTC
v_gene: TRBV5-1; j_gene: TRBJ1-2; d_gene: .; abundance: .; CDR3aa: CASSLFDSAGGYTF; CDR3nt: TGCGCCAGCAGCTTGTTTGACAGTGCCGGGGGCTACACCTTC
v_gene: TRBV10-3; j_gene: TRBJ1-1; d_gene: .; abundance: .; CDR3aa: CAISESNMNTEAFF; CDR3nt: TGTGCCATCAGTGAGTCTAACATGAACACTGAAGCTTTCTTT
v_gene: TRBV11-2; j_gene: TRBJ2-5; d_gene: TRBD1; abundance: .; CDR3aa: CATMTGSGETQYF; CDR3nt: TGTGCCACCATGACAGGGTCAGGAGAGACCCAGTACTTC
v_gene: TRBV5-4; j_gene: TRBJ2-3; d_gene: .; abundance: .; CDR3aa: CASSGIRGGASTDTQYF; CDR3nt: TGTGCCAGCAGCGGGATTCGAGGGGGGGCCTCGACAGATACGCAGTATTTT
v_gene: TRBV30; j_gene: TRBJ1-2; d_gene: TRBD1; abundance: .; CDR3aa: CAWSGQARASRTGGYGYTF; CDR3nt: TGTGCCTGGAGCGGGCAGGCTAGAGCGTCCCGGACAGGGGGGTATGGCTACACCTTC
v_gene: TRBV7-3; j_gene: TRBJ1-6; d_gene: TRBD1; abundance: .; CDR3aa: CASSLMGQGVNSPLHF; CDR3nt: TGTGCCAGCAGCTTAATGGGACAGGGGGTTAATTCACCCCTCCACTTT
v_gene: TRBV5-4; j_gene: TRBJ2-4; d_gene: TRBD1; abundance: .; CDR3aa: CASSSRTGPPYF; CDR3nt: TGTGCCAGCAGCTCCAGGACAGGGCCCCCGTACTTC
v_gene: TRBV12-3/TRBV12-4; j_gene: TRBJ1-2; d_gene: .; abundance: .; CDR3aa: CASSSLRGYGYTF; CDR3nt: TGTGCCAGCAGTTCCCTAAGGGGCTATGGCTACACCTTC
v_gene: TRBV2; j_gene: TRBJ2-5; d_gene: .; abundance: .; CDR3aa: CASSESLSLQETQYF; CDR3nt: TGTGCCAGCAGTGAAAGTCTTTCCCTACAAGAGACCCAGTACTTC
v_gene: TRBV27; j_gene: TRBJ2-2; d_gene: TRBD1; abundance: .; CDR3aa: CASSPGTVIPGELFF; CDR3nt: TGTGCCAGCAGTCCCGGGACAGTCATCCCCGGGGAGCTGTTTTTT
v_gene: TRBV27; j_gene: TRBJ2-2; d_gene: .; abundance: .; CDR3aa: CASSLTWGVTGELFF; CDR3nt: TGTGCCAGCAGTTTAACTTGGGGGGTAACCGGGGAGCTGTTTTTT
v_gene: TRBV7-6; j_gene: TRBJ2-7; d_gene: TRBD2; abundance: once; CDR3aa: CASSNGWAGGYEQYF; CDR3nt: TGTGCCAGCAGCAATGGTTGGGCGGGGGGGTACGAGCAGTACTTC
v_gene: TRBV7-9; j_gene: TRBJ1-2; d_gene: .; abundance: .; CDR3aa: CASNSWAGDGYTF; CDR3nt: TGTGCCAGCAACTCGTGGGCAGGGGATGGCTACACCTTC
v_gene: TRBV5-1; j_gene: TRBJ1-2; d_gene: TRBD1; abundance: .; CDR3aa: CASSFGTADRYGYTF; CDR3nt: TGCGCCAGCAGCTTCGGGACAGCCGACCGGTATGGCTACACCTTC
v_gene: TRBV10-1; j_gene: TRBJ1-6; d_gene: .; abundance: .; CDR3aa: CASSDGGRVSPLHF; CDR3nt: TGCGCCAGCAGTGATGGGGGGAGAGTGTCACCCCTCCACTTT
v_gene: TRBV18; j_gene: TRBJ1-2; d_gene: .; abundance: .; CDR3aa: CASSLDRLRGYTF; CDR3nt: TGTGCCAGCTCGCTTGACCGCCTGAGGGGCTACACCTTC
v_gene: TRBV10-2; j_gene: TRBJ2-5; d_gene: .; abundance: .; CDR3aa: CASSEIGGWVETQYF; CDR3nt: TGCGCCAGCAGTGAGATCGGAGGGTGGGTAGAGACCCAGTACTTC
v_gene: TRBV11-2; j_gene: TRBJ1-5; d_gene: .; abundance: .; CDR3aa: CASSPVGGQPQHF; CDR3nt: TGTGCCAGCAGCCCCGTCGGCGGTCAGCCCCAGCATTTT
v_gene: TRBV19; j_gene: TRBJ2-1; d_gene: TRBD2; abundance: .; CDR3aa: CASSTASGGASEQFF; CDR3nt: TGTGCCAGTAGTACAGCTAGCGGGGGGGCCAGTGAGCAGTTCTTC
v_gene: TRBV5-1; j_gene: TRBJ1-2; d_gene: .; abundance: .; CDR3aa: CASSLDSDVRISYGYTF; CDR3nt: TGCGCCAGCAGCTTGGACAGTGACGTAAGAATAAGCTATGGCTACACCTTC
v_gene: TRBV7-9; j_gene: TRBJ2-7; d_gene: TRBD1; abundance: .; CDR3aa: CASSSYRGIGSEQYF; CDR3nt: TGTGCCAGCAGCTCTTACAGGGGCATTGGGAGCGAGCAGTACTTC
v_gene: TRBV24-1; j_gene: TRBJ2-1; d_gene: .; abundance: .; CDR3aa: CATSDPGQPNEQFF; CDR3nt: TGTGCCACCAGTGACCCTGGACAGCCCAACGAGCAGTTCTTC
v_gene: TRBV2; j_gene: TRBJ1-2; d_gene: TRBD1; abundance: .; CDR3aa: CASRGQMIYGYTF; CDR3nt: TGTGCCAGCAGGGGACAGATGATCTATGGCTACACCTTC
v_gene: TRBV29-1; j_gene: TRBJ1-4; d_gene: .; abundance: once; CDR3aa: CSVNTGTEKLFF; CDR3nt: TGCAGCGTTAACACAGGGACCGAAAAACTGTTTTTT
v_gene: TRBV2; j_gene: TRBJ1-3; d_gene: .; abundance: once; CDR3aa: CASSEAPASSGNTIYF; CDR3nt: TGTGCCAGCAGTGAAGCGCCAGCGAGCTCTGGAAACACCATATATTTT
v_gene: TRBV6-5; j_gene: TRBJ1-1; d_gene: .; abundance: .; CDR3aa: CASSRLTASEAFF; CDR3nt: TGTGCCAGCAGTCGCCTGACAGCCTCTGAAGCTTTCTTT
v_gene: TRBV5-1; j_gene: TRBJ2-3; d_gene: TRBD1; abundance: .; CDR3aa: CASSLEAGQGVQYF; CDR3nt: TGCGCCAGCAGCTTGGAGGCGGGACAGGGGGTTCAGTATTTT
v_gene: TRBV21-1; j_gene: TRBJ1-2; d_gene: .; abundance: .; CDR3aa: CASSMAGGYTF; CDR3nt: TGTGCCAGCAGCATGGCTGGCGGCTACACCTTC
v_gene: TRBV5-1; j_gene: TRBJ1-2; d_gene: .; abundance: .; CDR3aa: CASSLAQGDGYTF; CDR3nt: TGCGCCAGCAGCTTGGCCCAGGGTGATGGCTACACCTTC
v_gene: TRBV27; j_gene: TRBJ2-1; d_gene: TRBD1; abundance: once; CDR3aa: CASSPLGQVKHNEQFF; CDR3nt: TGTGCCAGCAGCCCTTTGGGACAGGTTAAACACAATGAGCAGTTCTTC
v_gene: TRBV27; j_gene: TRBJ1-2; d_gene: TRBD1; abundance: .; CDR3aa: CASSLRDRADGYTF; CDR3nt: TGTGCCAGCAGTTTAAGGGACAGGGCGGACGGCTACACCTTC
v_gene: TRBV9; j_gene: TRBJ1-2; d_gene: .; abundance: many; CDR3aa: CASSVGGGLYGYTF; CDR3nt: TGTGCCAGCAGCGTAGGGGGAGGACTCTATGGCTACACCTTC
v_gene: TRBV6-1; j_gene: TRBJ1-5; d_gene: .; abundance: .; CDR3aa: CASSKSGGNQPQHF; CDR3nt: TGTGCCAGCAGTAAGTCCGGGGGCAATCAGCCCCAGCATTTT
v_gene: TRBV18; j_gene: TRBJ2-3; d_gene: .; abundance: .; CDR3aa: CASSPPQGSFTDTQYF; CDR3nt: TGTGCCAGCTCACCGCCCCAGGGCAGTTTCACAGATACGCAGTATTTT
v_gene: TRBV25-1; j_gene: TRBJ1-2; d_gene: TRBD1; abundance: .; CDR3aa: CASSEYGQGGGIYGYTF; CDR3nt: TGTGCCAGCAGTGAATATGGACAGGGAGGTGGCATCTATGGCTACACCTTC
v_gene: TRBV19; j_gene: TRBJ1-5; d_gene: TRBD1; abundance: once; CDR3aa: CASSIGTGSQPQHF; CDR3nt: TGTGCCAGTAGTATCGGGACAGGTAGTCAGCCCCAGCATTTT
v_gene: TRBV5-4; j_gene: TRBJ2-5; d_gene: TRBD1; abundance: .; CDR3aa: CASSLGQGQETQYF; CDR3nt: TGTGCCAGCAGCTTGGGACAGGGGCAAGAGACCCAGTACTTC
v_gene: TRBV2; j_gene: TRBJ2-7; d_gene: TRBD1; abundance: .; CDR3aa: CASSLQGTYEQYF; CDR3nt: TGTGCCAGCAGTCTACAGGGGACCTACGAGCAGTACTTC